This T cell receptor beta chain was sequenced for a study of T cells in Graves' hyperthyroidism and ophthalmopathy (dated by TCRdb to between 2018 and 2021). The study in broad terms: To identify TCR V-J signatures that set the groups apart, the researchers used a discovery cohort of 100 patients, made up of under 45 with Graves' ophthalmopathy and 57 with stable Graves' hyperthyroidism. The paper describes TCR Vbeta CDR3 sequencing of fewer than 150 peripheral blood samples, made up of 43 ophthalmopathy patients, over 70 hyperthyroidism patients and about 17 progressor patients. Once sampling was done, hyperthyroidism patients were given methimazole at a starting dose of 30 mg daily, whereas ophthalmopathy patients were given high-dose intravenous methylprednisolone. Whether ophthalmopathy could be predicted prospectively was tested in an independent validation cohort made up of some 20 hyperthyroidism patients plus 17 patients who later progressed to ophthalmopathy. In roughly six Graves' hyperthyroidism patients, the study also compared T-cell repertoires from thyroid tissue with T-cell repertoires from blood. The approximately 90 discovery patients were randomly split 7:3 into training and test sets.

The study excluded patients with uncontrolled infections, other autoimmune diseases, pregnancy or lactation. Diagnoses were established on the basis of clinical symptoms, serum thyroxine and TRAb, thyroid ultrasound, and orbital computed tomography. Total RNA was extracted using Trizol reagent, and RNA quality was assessed on an Agilent 2100 Bioanalyzer. This clonotype was recorded a few times. What this receptor recognizes is not known. A read error may produce the germline difference seen at one junction end. Beyond this particular receptor, the publication reports: In cross-validation, a model built on a 13 V-J signature told ophthalmopathy apart from stable hyperthyroidism with 85% to 90% sensitivity and roughly 81% specificity, and in testing the same model reached 80%/75%. Sample size was not statistically predetermined, and investigators were not blinded to group allocation. Blood samples also contained most of the expanded thyroid clonotypes (frequency above 0.001), which suggests that blood repertoires may reflect thyroid immune responses. In validation, the model predicted progression to ophthalmopathy with roughly 70% sensitivity and over 72% specificity, a median of around 6.6 months before onset.

The TCR beta CDR3 regions were amplified from the RNA transcripts. The TCR CDR3 was subjected to a first round of RT-PCR using the HTBI primer set and the Qiagen OneStep RT-PCR kit. Libraries were constructed in a second round of multiplex PCR, after which size selection and purification were performed. Libraries were sequenced paired-end with 100 bp reads on an Illumina HiSeq2000. As for the authors' bioinformatics: SOAPnuke was used to process the raw data, removing reads that contained adapters or uncalled bases, had a mean Phred below 15, or lacked an exact match to the constant primer or identifier. COPE v1.2.5 was used to merge the high-quality paired reads, and each unique nucleotide sequence was defined as a clonotype. MiTCR v1.1 was used to align clonotypes to the IMGT TRBV, TRBD and TRBJ reference segments. The analysis was restricted to V-J combinations with a frequency above 0.0001, which together covered approximately 99% of the repertoires. The TCS score was defined as the ratio of F50 (clonal expansion) to E x V (chaos), calculated using BLOSUM62-based TCRdist between CDR3 peptides within each V-J. Welch's t-statistics and random forest reduced around 520 V-J features to fewer than 15, which were used in a naive Bayes classifier (R e1071). Thyroid-blood repertoire similarity was quantified with the Morisita-Horn index. In TCRdb, the public reads were trimmed at Q25 with fastp and aligned with MiXCR, with productive beta chains retained. Each entry is one CDR3 protein sequence, shown with its most common DNA and genes. These V and J calls originate from TCRdb's pipeline instead of the authors' own analysis. The sample yields hundreds of thousands of distinct CDR3 sequences; about 45% were counted once. The ten largest clones represent 6.5% to 9% of the sample.

The specimen sequenced was peripheral blood or thyroid tissue (not recorded which). The receptor was derived from an adult man with Graves' disease, either hyperthyroidism or ophthalmopathy (not recorded which).

DNA sequence: TGTGCCAGCAGTAATCAGGTAACCTACGAGCAGTACTTC. The resulting protein is CASSNQVTYEQYF. In this chain, TRBV10-3 is recombined with TRBJ2-7, with no D gene named confidently. As encoded in the germline V gene, CDR1 is ENHRY while CDR2 is SYGVKD. The CDR3 measures 13 amino acids from cysteine to phenylalanine. Only CDR3 DNA is held: 39 bases, read in frame from base 1.